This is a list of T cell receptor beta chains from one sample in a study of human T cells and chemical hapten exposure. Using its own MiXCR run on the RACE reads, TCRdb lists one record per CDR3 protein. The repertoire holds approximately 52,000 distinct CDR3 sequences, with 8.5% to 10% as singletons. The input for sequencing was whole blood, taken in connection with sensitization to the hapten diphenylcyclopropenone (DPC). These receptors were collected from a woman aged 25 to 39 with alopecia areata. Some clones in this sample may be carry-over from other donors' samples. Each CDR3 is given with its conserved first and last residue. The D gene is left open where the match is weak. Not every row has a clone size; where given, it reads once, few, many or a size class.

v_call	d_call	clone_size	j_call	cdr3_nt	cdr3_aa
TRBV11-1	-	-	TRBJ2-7	TGTGCCAGCAGCGCGGTAAGCTCCTACGAGCAGTACTTC	CASSAVSSYEQYF
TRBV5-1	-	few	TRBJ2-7	TGCGCCAGCAGCTTGGGAACAGGGTTTTACGAGCAGTACTTC	CASSLGTGFYEQYF
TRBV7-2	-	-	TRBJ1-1	TGTACCAGCAGCTTAGCGGGGTCCACTGAAGCTTTCTTT	CTSSLAGSTEAFF
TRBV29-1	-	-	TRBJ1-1	TGCAGCGCCGCACAGCTCATGAACACTGAAGCTTTCTTT	CSAAQLMNTEAFF
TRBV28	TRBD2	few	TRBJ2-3	TGTGCCAGCAGTCTCTGGACTAGCGGGGCCACAGATACGCAGTATTTT	CASSLWTSGATDTQYF
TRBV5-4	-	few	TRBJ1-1	TGTGCCAGCAGACCAATTGGGGCGCAGGGCACTGAAGCTTTCTTT	CASRPIGAQGTEAFF
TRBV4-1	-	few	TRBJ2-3	TGCGCCAGCAGCCCCGAGGCAGATACGCAGTATTTT	CASSPEADTQYF
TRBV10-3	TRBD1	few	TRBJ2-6	TGTGCCATCAGCCTGGGACAGTCCTCCTCTGGGGCCAACGTCCTGACTTTC	CAISLGQSSSGANVLTF
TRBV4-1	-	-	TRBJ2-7	TGCGCCAGCAGCCAAGATTATCGAGGAGGATGGGAGCAGTACTTC	CASSQDYRGGWEQYF
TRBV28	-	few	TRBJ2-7	TGTGCCAGCAGTTCTCCCAGCTACGAGCAGTACTTC	CASSSPSYEQYF
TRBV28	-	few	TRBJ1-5	TGTGCCAGCAGTTCACTTGACAGGATTTGGCAGCCCCAGCATTTT	CASSSLDRIWQPQHF
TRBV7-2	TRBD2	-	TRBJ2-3	TGTGCCAGCAGCTTAGCGGGACTAGATTCAGATACGCAGTATTTT	CASSLAGLDSDTQYF
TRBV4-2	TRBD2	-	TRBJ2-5	TGTGCCAGCAGTAGCGGGGGGAAAGAGACCCAGTACTTC	CASSSGGKETQYF
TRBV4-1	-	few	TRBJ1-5	TGCGCCAGCAGCCAAGGCAGGGGCAATCAGCCCCAGCATTTT	CASSQGRGNQPQHF
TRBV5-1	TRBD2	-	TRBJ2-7	TGCGCCAGCAGTTCGGCCCGCGGGGGGGTGTACGAGCAGTACTTC	CASSSARGGVYEQYF
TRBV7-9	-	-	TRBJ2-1	TGTGCCAGCAGCTGTGACAATGAGCCGTTCTTC	CASSCDNEPFF
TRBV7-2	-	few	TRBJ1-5	TGTGCCAGCAGCTTATCAGGAATTCGCAATCAGCCCCAGCATTTT	CASSLSGIRNQPQHF
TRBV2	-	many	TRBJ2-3	TGTGCCAGCCTAACGGATACTTATACGCAGTATTTT	CASLTDTYTQYF
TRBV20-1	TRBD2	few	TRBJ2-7	TGCAGTGCTAGAGACTTAGCGGGGGGAACCTACGAGCAGTACTTC	CSARDLAGGTYEQYF
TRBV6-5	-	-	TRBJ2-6	TGTGCCAGCAGTTACTTCCCCGGGAGTACCCCTGGGGCCAACGTCCTGACTTTC	CASSYFPGSTPGANVLTF
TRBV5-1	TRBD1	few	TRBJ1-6	TGCGCCAGCAGCTTAGACACGGACAGGGGCGGCTCACCCCTCCACTTT	CASSLDTDRGGSPLHF
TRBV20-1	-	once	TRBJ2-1	TGCAGTGGGGGCCCAGAGGTGTTGCTACAGGGTGAGCAGTTCTTC	CSGGPEVLLQGEQFF
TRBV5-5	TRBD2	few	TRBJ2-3	TGTGCCAGCAGCTTAAGGCTAGCGGGGGGAAATTGGGGCACAGATACGCAGTATTTT	CASSLRLAGGNWGTDTQYF
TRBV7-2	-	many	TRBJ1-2	TGTGCCAGCAGCTTACAATCAGGCTATGGCTACACCTTC	CASSLQSGYGYTF
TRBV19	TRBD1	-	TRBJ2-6	TGTGCCAGTAGTACCCAACGGACAGGGTACGGGGCCAACGTCCTGACTTTC	CASSTQRTGYGANVLTF
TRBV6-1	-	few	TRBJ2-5	TGTGCCAGCCTCGCCCACATACAAGAGACCCAGTACTTC	CASLAHIQETQYF